The 23 T cell receptor beta chains below all came from one sample that was sequenced in a study of radiotherapy plus CTLA-4 blockade in lung cancer (dated by TCRdb to the late 2010s). Libraries were built with the immunoSEQ multiplex PCR assay. TCRdb's version of the immuneACCESS table is confined to in-frame rearrangements and falls short of the full clone set. An unresolved V gene accounts for under half of the shortfall where checked; the remainder is of unknown origin. The sample contains more than 90,000 clones, 81% of them found a single time. Of the sample, about 3.3% is held by the ten largest clones. Here the sequenced sample was peripheral blood, taken from a patient treated with radiotherapy plus ipilimumab. Receptors originate from a human donor with non-small cell lung cancer that progressed on radiotherapy plus ipilimumab. Some clones in this sample may be carry-over from other donors' samples.

V and J are TRBV7-2 and TRBJ2-7, with 10 bases fitting TRBD1. V lost 5 bases, J lost 3 bases, and 4 bases stayed unmatched. The CDR3 extends over 14 amino acids. Germline CDR1 and CDR2: SGHTA and FQGNSA. The CDR3 region is CASSLRDRGYEQYF. As DNA, the CDR3 is TGTGCCAGCAGCCTCCGGGACAGGGGCTACGAGCAGTACTTC. The variable domain in full, with the rest retrieved from reference TRBV7-2 and TRBJ2-7, is GAGVSQSPSNKVTEKGKDVELRCDPISGHTALYWYRQSLGQGLEFLIYFQGNSAPDKSGLPSDRFSAERTGGSVSTLTIQRTQQEDSAVYLCASSLRDRGYEQYFGPGTRLTVT.

This chain joins TRBV7-3 and TRBJ1-1; D unresolved. This CDR3 has 14 residues. Germline V lookup: CDR1 SGHTA, CDR2 FQGTGA. Trimming stripped 2 bases from V and 3 bases from J, with 10 bases between. This chain's CDR3 is CASSLLGLHTEAFF. For the CDR3, the DNA is TGTGCCAGCAGCTTACTAGGGTTGCACACTGAAGCTTTCTTT.

With respect to this clone: Given the absence of the conserved phenylalanine or tryptophan at the CDR3 end, a read error is likely. This chain links TRBV14 with TRBJ1-2, with TRBD1 as a possible D gene (5 bases). Germline values: CDR1 SGHDN, CDR2 FVKESK. Trimming shortened V by 4 bases and J by 3 bases, and 12 bases separated the two germline ends. The CDR3 has 14 amino acids. DNA of the CDR3: TGTGCCAGCAGCCGGACCGAGACAGACTATGGCTACACCCTC. This translates into CASSRTETDYGYTL.

About this clone itself: At one of its ends the junction is not consistent with the germline gene, which may arise from a read error. The chain joins TRBV2 to TRBJ2-5, with no clear D. This CDR3 region has 13 residues. Germline V gene data show CDR1 as SNHLY and CDR2 as FYNNEI. For the CDR3, the DNA is TGTGCCAGCAGTGGAAATTCGGCAGAGGCCCAGTACTTC. It is translated as CASSGNSAEAQYF.

The chain employs TRBV7-9 and TRBJ2-2; D is possibly TRBD1 (6 bases). This CDR3 spans 18 amino acids. Trimming took off 5 bases at V and 9 bases at J, with 28 bases between the two ends. Germline CDR1 is SEHNR and CDR2 is FQNEAQ (reference sequence). CDR3 bases: TGTGCCAGCAGCCAACATCTAACTGACAGGCCGGGCGGCCGGGAGCTGTTTTTT. Residues: CASSQHLTDRPGGRELFF.

The chain combines TRBV6-5 with TRBJ1-6, with 9 nucleotides matching TRBD1. Per the germline V gene, CDR1 is MNHEY and CDR2 is SVGAGI. The CDR3 extends over 15 amino acids. Trimming took 6 bases from V and 6 from J; bases not matched to a gene: 6. The CDR3 reads CASSRGQGPNSPLHF. The DNA for the CDR3 is TGTGCCAGCAGCCGAGGACAGGGGCCTAATTCACCCCTCCACTTT.

The rearrangement joins TRBV6-5 to TRBJ1-1; D is perhaps TRBD1 (5 bases). Germline V gene lookup returns CDR1 MNHEY and CDR2 SVGAGI. Trimming took off 6 bases at V and 8 bases at J, with 13 bases between the two ends. The CDR3 has 12 residues. This CDR3 is CASRSTEFEAFF. DNA of the CDR3: TGTGCCAGCAGATCGACAGAGTTCGAAGCTTTCTTT.

The table lists this clone with a count of one. J is TRBJ1-5 and V is TRBV7-2; D call uncertain. Germline CDR1 reads SGHTA; CDR2 reads FQGNSA. Trimming cost V 1 base and J 4 bases, with 8 bases left between them. CDR3 length: 14 amino acids. The CDR3 DNA reads as TGTGCCAGCAGCTTAGACAGCCGGAATCAGCCCCAGCATTTT. This encodes CASSLDSRNQPQHF.

V and J are TRBV21-1 and TRBJ2-7; the table calls TRBD1, which could not be checked here. TRBV21-1 is given as a pseudogene. The length of the CDR3 is 17 residues. This CDR3 is CASSKEAGQDLTYEQYF. In DNA, the CDR3 is TGTGCCAGCAGCAAAGAGGCGGGACAGGATCTGACCTACGAGCAGTACTTC.

This chain links TRBV9 with TRBJ2-1; 7 bases fit TRBD2. Germline trimming cut 0 bases from V and 1 base from J; bases unmatched to any gene: 4. This CDR3 spans 16 amino acids. CDR1 and CDR2 (germline): SGDLS, YYNGEE. CDR3 sequence (DNA): TGTGCCAGCAGCGTAGGGCGGGGGAGGTCCTACAATGAGCAGTTCTTC. Translated, it gives CASSVGRGRSYNEQFF. The variable domain in full, with the rest retrieved from reference TRBV9 and TRBJ2-1, is DSGVTQTPKHLITATGQRVTLRCSPRSGDLSVYWYQQSLDQGLQFLIQYYNGEERAKGNILERFSAQQFPDLHSELNLSSLELGDSALYFCASSVGRGRSYNEQFFGPGTRLTVL.

CDR3 loop: CASSLARGGNQPQHF. CDR3 nucleotide sequence: TGTGCCAGCAGCTTAGCACGGGGTGGCAATCAGCCCCAGCATTTT. The chain couples TRBV7-2 to TRBJ1-5; D is unresolved. The length of the CDR3 is 15 residues. V was trimmed by 0 bases and J by 2 bases, leaving 8 bases between them. Germline V lookup: CDR1 SGHTA, CDR2 FQGNSA.

The CDR3 DNA is TGCGCCAGCAGCCACCTTGGGGACAGCGTCTCTGGAAACACCATATATTTT. This encodes CASSHLGDSVSGNTIYF. This sequence joins TRBV4-3 and TRBJ1-3; 7 positions match TRBD1. The junction had 8 bases not matched to a gene; V was cut back by 3 bases and J by 0 bases. This CDR3 spans 17 amino acids. Germline values: CDR1 LGHNA, CDR2 YSLEER.

V is TRBV28 and J is TRBJ2-4, with a weak D call TRBD2 (6 bases). Germline CDR1 reads MDHEN; CDR2 reads SYDVKM. The V end lost 3 bases, the J end lost 0 bases, and 15 bases lay between the germline ends. The CDR3 loop spans 17 amino acids. CDR3 residues: CASSFSSWGLAKNIQYF. Written as DNA, the CDR3 is TGTGCCAGCAGTTTTAGCAGTTGGGGACTAGCCAAAAACATTCAGTACTTC.

This chain links TRBV5-1 with TRBJ1-6, with D unclear. The CDR3 loop spans 12 amino acids. Germline values: CDR1 SGHRS, CDR2 YFSETQ. The V and J ends lost 4 bases and 5 bases respectively, with 4 bases between them. The CDR3, as DNA: TGCGCCAGCAGCGTTGATAATTCACCCCTCCACTTT. It is translated as CASSVDNSPLHF. The full variable domain, with the rest looked up from reference TRBV5-1 and TRBJ1-6, is KAGVTQTPRYLIKTRGQQVTLSCSPISGHRSVSWYQQTPGQGLQFLFEYFSETQRNKGNFPGRFSGRQFSNSRSEMNVSTLELGDSALYLCASSVDNSPLHFGNGTRLTVT.

The rearrangement uses TRBV5-4 and TRBJ1-1; D is unclear. Germline CDR1 is SGHNT and CDR2 is YYREEE (reference sequence). The germline V and J ends were trimmed by 5 bases and 5 bases, with 16 bases remaining between them. The CDR3 length is 14 residues. The CDR3 nucleotides read TGTGCCAGCAGTATCGGGCCCCGGCAGACTGAAGCTTTCTTT. It specifies CASSIGPRQTEAFF.

This chain connects TRBV5-1 to TRBJ1-1; D is possibly TRBD1 (5 bases). CDR1 and CDR2 from the germline V gene are SGHRS and YFSETQ. The CDR3 sequence is 15 residues long. The V end lost 1 base, the J end lost 3 bases, and 13 bases lay between the germline ends. CDR3 sequence (DNA): TGCGCCAGCAGCTTGATGCCGGGAGGGGACACTGAAGCTTTCTTT. Protein: CASSLMPGGDTEAFF.

The chain uses TRBV4-3 and TRBJ2-3, with a tentative D call TRBD2 (7 bases). Looked up from germline, CDR1 is LGHNA and CDR2 is YSLEER. The germline V and J ends were trimmed by 8 bases and 4 bases, with 25 bases remaining between them. The CDR3 spans 17 residues. CDR3 DNA sequence: TGCGCCAGCGCCCTGATGCTAGGGGGGGGCTGGTCAGATACGCAGTATTTT. Its protein is CASALMLGGGWSDTQYF.

V gene TRBV5-1 combines with J gene TRBJ2-3; TRBD2 matches 7 bases. CDR3 length equals 16 residues. V trimming: 4 bases; J trimming: 6 bases; junction bases outside the gene matches: 14. Germline V lookup: CDR1 SGHRS, CDR2 YFSETQ. The CDR3 spells CASSLGWIAGEDTQYF. DNA for the CDR3: TGCGCCAGCAGCCTCGGGTGGATCGCGGGGGAGGATACGCAGTATTTT.

This clone appeared a single time. This CDR3 is also generated by other DNA sequences in the sample. The rearrangement links TRBV5-1 to TRBJ1-1; D is uncertain. The CDR3 sequence is 14 residues long. CDR1 is SGHRS and CDR2 is YFSETQ in the germline V gene. The ends were cut back, 1 base at V and 4 bases at J, with 11 bases in the middle. The chain's CDR3 is CASSLSGWSTEAFF. The CDR3 coding sequence is TGCGCCAGCAGCTTGTCCGGGTGGAGCACTGAAGCTTTCTTT.

The chain couples TRBV28 to TRBJ2-7; 7 nucleotides match TRBD1. V lost 1 base, J lost 0 bases, and 12 bases stayed unmatched. The germline CDR1 and CDR2 sequences are MDHEN and SYDVKM. This CDR3 is built from 18 residues. CDR3 region: CASSLSGLSGTDSYEQYF. DNA of the CDR3: TGTGCCAGCAGTTTATCTGGCTTGTCCGGGACAGACTCCTACGAGCAGTACTTC.

The table lists this clone with a count of one. The rearrangement links TRBV2 to TRBJ1-1; TRBD1 aligns across 7 bases. Germline V lookup: CDR1 SNHLY, CDR2 FYNNEI. The CDR3 sequence is 19 residues long. V shed 3 bases, J shed 2 bases, and the junction held 18 bases outside the gene matches. The CDR3, as DNA: TGTGCCAGCAGTGATTCGGGGTTGACAGGGATTGATATAAACACTGAAGCTTTCTTT. It translates to CASSDSGLTGIDINTEAFF.

The CDR3 loop reads CASSLEPSGGAGSHNEQFF. As DNA, the CDR3 is TGCGCCAGCAGCTTGGAGCCTAGCGGGGGGGCCGGGTCCCACAATGAGCAGTTCTTC. The rearrangement uses TRBV5-1 and TRBJ2-1; 12 bases are a match to TRBD2. The germline V gene has CDR1 SGHRS and CDR2 YFSETQ. CDR3 length: 19 amino acids. V was clipped by 0 bases and J by 5 bases; unmatched bases: 12.

This clone was detected only once. The sample holds other DNA sequences that translate to the same CDR3. This chain links TRBV9 with TRBJ1-1; no reliable D call. The CDR3 runs 14 residues. Deletions cut 0 bases from V and 0 bases from J, with 6 bases between. Germline V gene lookup returns CDR1 SGDLS and CDR2 YYNGEE. CDR3 loop: CASSVEHMNTEAFF. Written as DNA, the CDR3 is TGTGCCAGCAGCGTAGAACACATGAACACTGAAGCTTTCTTT.